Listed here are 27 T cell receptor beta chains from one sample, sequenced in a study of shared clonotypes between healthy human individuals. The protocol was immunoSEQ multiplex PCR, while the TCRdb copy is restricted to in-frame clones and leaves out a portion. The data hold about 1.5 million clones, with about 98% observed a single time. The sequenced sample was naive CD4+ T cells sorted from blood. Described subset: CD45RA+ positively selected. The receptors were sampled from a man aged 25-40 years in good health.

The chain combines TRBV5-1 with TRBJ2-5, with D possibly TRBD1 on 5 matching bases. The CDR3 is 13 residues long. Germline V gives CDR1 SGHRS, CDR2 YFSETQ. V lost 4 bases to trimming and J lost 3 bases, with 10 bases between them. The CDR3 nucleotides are TGCGCCAGCAGCCAGGGAAGTAAAGAGACCCAGTACTTC. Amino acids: CASSQGSKETQYF. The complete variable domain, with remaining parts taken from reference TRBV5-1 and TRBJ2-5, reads KAGVTQTPRYLIKTRGQQVTLSCSPISGHRSVSWYQQTPGQGLQFLFEYFSETQRNKGNFPGRFSGRQFSNSRSEMNVSTLELGDSALYLCASSQGSKETQYFGPGTRLLVL.

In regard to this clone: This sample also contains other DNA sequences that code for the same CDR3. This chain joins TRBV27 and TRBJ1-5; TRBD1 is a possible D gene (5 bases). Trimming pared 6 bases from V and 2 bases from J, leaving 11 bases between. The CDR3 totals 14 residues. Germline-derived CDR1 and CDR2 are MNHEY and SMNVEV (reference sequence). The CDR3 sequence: CASRAGVGNQPQHF. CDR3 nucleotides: TGTGCCAGCAGGGCGGGGGTGGGCAATCAGCCCCAGCATTTT.

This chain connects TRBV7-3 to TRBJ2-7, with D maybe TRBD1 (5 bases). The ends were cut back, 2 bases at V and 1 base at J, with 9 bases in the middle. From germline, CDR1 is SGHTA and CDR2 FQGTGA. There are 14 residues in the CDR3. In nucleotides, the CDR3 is TGTGCCAGCAGCTTATCGGCAGGGTCCTACGAGCAGTACTTC. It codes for CASSLSAGSYEQYF.

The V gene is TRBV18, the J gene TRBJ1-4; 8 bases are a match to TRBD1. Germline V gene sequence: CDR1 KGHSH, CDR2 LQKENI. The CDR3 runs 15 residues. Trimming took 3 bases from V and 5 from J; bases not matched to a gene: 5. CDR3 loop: CASSPLTGDNEKLFF. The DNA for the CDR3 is TGTGCCAGCTCACCCCTGACAGGGGACAATGAAAAACTGTTTTTT.

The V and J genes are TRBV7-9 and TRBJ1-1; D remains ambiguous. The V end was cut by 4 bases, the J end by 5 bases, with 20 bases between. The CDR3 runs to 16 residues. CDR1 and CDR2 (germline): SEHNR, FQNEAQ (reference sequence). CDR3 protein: CASSSTPTILGTEAFF. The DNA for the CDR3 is TGTGCCAGCAGCTCAACCCCGACAATTTTAGGTACTGAAGCTTTCTTT.

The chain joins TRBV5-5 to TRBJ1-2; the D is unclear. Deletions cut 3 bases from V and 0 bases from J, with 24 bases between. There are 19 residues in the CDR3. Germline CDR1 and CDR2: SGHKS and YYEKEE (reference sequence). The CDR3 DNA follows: TGTGCCAGCAGCTCCCGAGGACGGAAGATAACATTGGCTAACTATGGCTACACCTTC. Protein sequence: CASSSRGRKITLANYGYTF.

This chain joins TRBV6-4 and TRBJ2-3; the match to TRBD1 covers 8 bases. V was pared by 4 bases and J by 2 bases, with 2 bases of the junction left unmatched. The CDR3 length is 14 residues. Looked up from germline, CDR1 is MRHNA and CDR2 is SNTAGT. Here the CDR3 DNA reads TGTGCCAGCAGTGTGGACAGGGCCACAGATACGCAGTATTTT. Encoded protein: CASSVDRATDTQYF.

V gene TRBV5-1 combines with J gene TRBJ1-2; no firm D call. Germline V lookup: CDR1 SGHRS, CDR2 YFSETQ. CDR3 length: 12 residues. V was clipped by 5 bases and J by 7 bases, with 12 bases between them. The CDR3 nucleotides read TGCGCCAGCAGACAAGACAAGCTTGGCTACACCTTC. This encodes CASRQDKLGYTF.

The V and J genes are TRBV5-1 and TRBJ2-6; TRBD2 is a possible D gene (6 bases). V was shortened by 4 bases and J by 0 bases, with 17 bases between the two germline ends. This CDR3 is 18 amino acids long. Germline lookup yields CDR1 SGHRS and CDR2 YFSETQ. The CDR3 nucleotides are TGCGCCAGCAGCCGAGAGGGAGGAACTCTCTCTGGGGCCAACGTCCTGACTTTC. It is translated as CASSREGGTLSGANVLTF.

CDR3 bases: TGTGCCAGCAGTGACAATGTGCGCTACACCTTC. This gives the protein CASSDNVRYTF. This chain links TRBV6-5 with TRBJ1-2, with D unresolved. Germline lookup yields CDR1 MNHEY and CDR2 SVGAGI. V lost 5 bases and J lost 9, with 10 bases in between. There are 11 residues in the CDR3.

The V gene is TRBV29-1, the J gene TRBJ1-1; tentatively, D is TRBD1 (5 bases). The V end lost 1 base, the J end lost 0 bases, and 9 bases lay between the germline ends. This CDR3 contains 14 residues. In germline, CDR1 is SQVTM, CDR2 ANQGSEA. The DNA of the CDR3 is TGCAGCGTTGAAGGGGACGGTATGAACACTGAAGCTTTCTTT. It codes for CSVEGDGMNTEAFF.

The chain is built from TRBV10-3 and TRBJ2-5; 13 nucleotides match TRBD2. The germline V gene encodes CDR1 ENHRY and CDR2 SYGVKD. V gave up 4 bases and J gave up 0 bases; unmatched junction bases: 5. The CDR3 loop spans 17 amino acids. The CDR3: CAISGTSGRAYQETQYF. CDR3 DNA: TGTGCCATCAGTGGCACTAGCGGGAGGGCGTACCAAGAGACCCAGTACTTC.

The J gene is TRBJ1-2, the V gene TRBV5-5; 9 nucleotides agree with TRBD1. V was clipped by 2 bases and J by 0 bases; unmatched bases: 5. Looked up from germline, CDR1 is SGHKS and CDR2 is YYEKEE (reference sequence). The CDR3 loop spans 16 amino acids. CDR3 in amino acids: CASSFQTGGANYGYTF. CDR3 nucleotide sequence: TGTGCCAGCAGCTTTCAGACAGGGGGAGCTAACTATGGCTACACCTTC.

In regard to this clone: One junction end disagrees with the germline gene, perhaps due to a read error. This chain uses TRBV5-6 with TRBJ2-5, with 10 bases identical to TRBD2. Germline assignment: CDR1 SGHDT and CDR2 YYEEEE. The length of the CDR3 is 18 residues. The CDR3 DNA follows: TGTGCCAGCAGGTTGGAAAGGACCCTAGCGGGAGTCCGGGAGACCCAGTACTTC. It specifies CASRLERTLAGVRETQYF.

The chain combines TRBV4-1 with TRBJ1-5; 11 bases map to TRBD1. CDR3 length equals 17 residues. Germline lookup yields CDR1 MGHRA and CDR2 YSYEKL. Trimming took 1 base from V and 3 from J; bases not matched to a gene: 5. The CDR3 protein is CASSQARTGGTNQPQHF. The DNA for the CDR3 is TGCGCCAGCAGCCAAGCGCGGACAGGGGGCACCAATCAGCCCCAGCATTTT.

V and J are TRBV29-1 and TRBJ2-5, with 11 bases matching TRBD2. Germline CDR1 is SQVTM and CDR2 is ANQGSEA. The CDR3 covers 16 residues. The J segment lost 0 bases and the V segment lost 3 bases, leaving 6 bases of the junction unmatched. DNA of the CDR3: TGCAGCGTTGAGGTACTAGCGGGAGTGTACCAAGAGACCCAGTACTTC. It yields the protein CSVEVLAGVYQETQYF.

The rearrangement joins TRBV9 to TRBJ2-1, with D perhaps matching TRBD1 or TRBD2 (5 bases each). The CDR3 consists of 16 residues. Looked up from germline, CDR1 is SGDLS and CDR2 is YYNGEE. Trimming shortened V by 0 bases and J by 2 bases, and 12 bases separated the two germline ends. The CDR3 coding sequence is TGTGCCAGCAGCGTAGATGAGGGGCTAGCCTACAATGAGCAGTTCTTC. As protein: CASSVDEGLAYNEQFF. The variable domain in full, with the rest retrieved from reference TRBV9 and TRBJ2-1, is DSGVTQTPKHLITATGQRVTLRCSPRSGDLSVYWYQQSLDQGLQFLIQYYNGEERAKGNILERFSAQQFPDLHSELNLSSLELGDSALYFCASSVDEGLAYNEQFFGPGTRLTVL.

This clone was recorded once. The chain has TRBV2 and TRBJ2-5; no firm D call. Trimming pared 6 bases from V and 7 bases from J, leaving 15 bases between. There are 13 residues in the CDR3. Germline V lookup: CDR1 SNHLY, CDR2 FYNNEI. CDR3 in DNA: TGTGCCAGCAGATCGGACCCCCCGGGGACCCAGTACTTC. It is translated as CASRSDPPGTQYF.

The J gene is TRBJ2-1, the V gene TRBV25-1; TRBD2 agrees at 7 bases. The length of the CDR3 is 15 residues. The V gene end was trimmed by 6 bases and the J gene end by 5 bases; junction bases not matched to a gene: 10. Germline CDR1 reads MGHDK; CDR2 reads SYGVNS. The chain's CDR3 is CASSPKILADNEQFF. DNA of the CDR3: TGTGCCAGCAGCCCCAAAATCCTAGCGGACAATGAGCAGTTCTTC.

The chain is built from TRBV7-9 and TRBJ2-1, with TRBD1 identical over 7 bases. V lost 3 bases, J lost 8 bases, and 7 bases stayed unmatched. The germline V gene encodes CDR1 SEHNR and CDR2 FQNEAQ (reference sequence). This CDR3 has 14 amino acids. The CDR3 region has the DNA TGTGCCAGCAGCTTGCTCAGGGGGATCCATGAGCAGTTCTTC. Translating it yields CASSLLRGIHEQFF.

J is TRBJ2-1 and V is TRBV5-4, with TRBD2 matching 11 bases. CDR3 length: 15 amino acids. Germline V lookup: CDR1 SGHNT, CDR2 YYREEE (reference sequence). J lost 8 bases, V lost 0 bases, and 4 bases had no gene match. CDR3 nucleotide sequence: TGTGCCAGCAGCTTGGAGGGGACTAGCGGCCATGAGCAGTTCTTC. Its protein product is CASSLEGTSGHEQFF.

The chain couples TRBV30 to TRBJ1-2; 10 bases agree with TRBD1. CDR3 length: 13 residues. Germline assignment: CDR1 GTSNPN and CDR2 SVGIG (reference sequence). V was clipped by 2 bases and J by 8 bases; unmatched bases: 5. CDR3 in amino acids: CAWSPGTGVGYTF. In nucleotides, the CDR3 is TGTGCCTGGAGTCCCGGGACAGGGGTCGGCTACACCTTC. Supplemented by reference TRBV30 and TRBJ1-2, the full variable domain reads SQTIHQWPATLVQPVGSPLSLECTVEGTSNPNLYWYRQAAGRGLQLLFYSVGIGQISSEVPQNLSASRPQDRQFILSSKKLLLSDSGFYLCAWSPGTGVGYTFGSGTRLTVV.

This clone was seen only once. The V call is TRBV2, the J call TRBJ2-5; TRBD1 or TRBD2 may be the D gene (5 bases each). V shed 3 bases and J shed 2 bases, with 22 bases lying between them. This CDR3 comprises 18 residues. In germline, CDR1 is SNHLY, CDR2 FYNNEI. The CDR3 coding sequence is TGTGCCAGCAGTGACGGAACTTCTCCGGGACGCGGACAAGAGACCCAGTACTTC. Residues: CASSDGTSPGRGQETQYF.

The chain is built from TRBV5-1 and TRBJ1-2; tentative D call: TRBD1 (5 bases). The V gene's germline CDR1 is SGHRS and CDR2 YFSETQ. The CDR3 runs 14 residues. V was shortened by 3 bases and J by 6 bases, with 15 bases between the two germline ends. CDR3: CASSYTTGYDGYTF. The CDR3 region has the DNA TGCGCCAGCAGCTATACTACAGGCTACGATGGCTACACCTTC.

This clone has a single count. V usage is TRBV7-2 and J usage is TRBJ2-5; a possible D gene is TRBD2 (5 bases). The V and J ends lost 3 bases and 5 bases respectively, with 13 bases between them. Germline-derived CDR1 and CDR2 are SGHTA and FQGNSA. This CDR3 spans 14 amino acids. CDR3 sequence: CASSFGRTGETQYF. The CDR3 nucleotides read TGTGCCAGCAGCTTCGGGCGGACGGGGGAGACCCAGTACTTC.

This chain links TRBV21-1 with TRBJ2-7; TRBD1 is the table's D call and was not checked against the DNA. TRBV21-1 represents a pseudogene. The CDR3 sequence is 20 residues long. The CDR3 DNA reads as TGTGCCAGCAGCAAAGGCTGGGACAGGGAAAGAGTCAGAATCCCCTACGAGCAGTACTTC. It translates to CASSKGWDRERVRIPYEQYF.

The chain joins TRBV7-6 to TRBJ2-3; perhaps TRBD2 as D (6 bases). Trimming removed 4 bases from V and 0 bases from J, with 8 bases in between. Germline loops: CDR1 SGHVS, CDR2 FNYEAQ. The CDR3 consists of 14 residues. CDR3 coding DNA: TGTGCCAGCAGCTCCGGGACTAGCACAGATACGCAGTATTTT. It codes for CASSSGTSTDTQYF.